Only a few counts were recorded for the clone carrying this T cell receptor beta chain. Germline values: CDR1 MGHRA, CDR2 YSYEKL. Deletions cut 2 bases from V and 1 base from J, with 11 bases between. The length of the CDR3 is 15 residues. The data are from a study of blood T cell repertoires in COVID-19. As for the study in general: The study drew acute and convalescent COVID-19 samples from the United States, Italy and Spain.

Clinical history reported by participants formed the basis on which cohorts were assigned. Recovery meant two consecutive negative NP/OP PCR tests, professional clearance, or resolved symptoms. Authors' methods: Using reference gene primer amplification, nucleated cell counts were estimated. Produced via immunoSEQ multiplex PCR; TCRdb's table is partial and in-frame only. V, J and clone size are taken as reported in that table, and D and trimming were inferred from the DNA itself. The profile covers some 250,000 clones, with 86% appearing a single time and about 14% taken by the ten largest. The sequencing input was PBMCs or T cells enriched from blood (not recorded which). The sequence was obtained from a man between 18 and 29 years old who had recovered from COVID-19. The chain recombines TRBV4-1 with TRBJ1-1; D gene unclear. For the CDR3, the DNA is TGCGCCAGCAGCCAACTGCACCAGAAGAACACTGAAGCTTTCTTT. Encoded protein: CASSQLHQKNTEAFF.